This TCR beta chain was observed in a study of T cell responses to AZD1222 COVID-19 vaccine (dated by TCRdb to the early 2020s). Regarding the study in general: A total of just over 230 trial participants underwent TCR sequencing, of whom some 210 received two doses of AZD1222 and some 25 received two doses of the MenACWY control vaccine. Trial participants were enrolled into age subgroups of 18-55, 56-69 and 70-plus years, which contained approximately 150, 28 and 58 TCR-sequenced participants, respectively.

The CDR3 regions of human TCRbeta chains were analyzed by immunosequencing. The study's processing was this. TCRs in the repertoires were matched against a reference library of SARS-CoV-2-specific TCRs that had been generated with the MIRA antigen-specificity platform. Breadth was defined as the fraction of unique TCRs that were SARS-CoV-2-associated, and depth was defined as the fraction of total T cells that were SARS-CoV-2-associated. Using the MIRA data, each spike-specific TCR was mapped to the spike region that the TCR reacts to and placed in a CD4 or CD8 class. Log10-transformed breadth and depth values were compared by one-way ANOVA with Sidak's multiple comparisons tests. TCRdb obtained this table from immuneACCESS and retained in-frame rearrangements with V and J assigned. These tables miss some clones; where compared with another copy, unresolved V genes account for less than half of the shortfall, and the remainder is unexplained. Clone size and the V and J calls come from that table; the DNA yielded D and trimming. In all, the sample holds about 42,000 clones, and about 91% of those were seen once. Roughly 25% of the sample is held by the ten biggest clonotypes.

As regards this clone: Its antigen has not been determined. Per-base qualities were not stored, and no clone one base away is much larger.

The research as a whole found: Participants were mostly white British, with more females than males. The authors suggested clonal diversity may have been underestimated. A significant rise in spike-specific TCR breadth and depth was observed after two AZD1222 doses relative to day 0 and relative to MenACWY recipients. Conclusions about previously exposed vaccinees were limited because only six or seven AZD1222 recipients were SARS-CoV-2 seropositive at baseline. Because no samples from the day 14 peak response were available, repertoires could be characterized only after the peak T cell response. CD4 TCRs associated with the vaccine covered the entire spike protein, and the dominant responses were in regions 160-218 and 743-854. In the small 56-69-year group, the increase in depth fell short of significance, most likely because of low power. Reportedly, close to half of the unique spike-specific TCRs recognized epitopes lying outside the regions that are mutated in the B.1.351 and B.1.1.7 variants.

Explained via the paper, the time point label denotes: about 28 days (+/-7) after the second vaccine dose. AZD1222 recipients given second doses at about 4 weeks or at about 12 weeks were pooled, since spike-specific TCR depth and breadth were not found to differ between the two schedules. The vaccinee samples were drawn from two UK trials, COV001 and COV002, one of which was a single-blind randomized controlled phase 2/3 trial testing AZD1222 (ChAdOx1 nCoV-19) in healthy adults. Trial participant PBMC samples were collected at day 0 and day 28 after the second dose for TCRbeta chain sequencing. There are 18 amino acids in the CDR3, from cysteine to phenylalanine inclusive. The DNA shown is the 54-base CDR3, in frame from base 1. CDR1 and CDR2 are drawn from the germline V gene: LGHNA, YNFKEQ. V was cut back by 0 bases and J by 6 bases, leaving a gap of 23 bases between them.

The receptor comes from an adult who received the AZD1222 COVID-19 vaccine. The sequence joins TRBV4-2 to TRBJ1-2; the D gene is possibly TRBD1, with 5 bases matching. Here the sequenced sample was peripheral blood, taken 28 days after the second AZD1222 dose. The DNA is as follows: TGTGCCAGCAGCCAAGATCAGATGATACAGGCTTGGGGTGATGGCTACACCTTC. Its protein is CASSQDQMIQAWGDGYTF.